The clone carrying this TCR beta chain was observed many times. This specimen comes from a study of T cell repertoires in cytomegalovirus infection. Each CDR3 protein gets one entry after TCRdb re-called the reads with MiXCR. The table records about 310,000 distinct CDR3 sequences, roughly 15% of them present only once. Sequences were obtained from PBMCs. The sequence derives from a human donor in good health (CMV status not recorded). Some clones in this sample may be carry-over from other donors' samples.

CDR3 loop: CASPPGHGAFF. CDR3 sequence (DNA): TGTGCCAGCCCCCCCGGGCATGGAGCTTTCTTT. The chain combines TRBV12-3 or TRBV12-4 with TRBJ1-1, with no clear D. The V and J ends lost 8 bases and 10 bases respectively, with 14 bases between them. The CDR3 covers 11 residues.